The clone carrying this T cell receptor beta chain has at least ten counts. Its antigen is still unknown. The entry originates in a study of T cells after yellow fever vaccination. Study-wide context: Some fractions had low cell numbers, and these were prepared with SMART-Seq v4 Ultra Low Input. Study-wide findings and caveats: Although the secondary response was weaker, it peaked faster, at day 5 versus 15.

Production of TCR cDNA was by 5'RACE template switching, which also added a universal primer site and UMIs. Using its own MiXCR run on the 5' RACE reads, TCRdb lists one record per CDR3 protein. This table has about 220,000 distinct CDR3 sequences, approximately 6.7% appearing once. Germline CDR1 is SGHRS and CDR2 is YFSETQ. The CDR3 has 14 residues. V was pared by 4 bases and J by 4 bases, with 8 bases of the junction left unmatched. The sequencing here drew on CD4+ T cells sorted from PBMCs, taken on the day of the yellow fever booster vaccination. The chain has TRBV5-1 and TRBJ2-7; 7 nucleotides line up with TRBD1. This clonotype originated in a man aged 25 to 45 who received the YFV17D yellow fever vaccine. The CDR3: CASSPGTARYEQYF. The CDR3 region has the DNA TGCGCCAGCAGCCCGGGGACAGCGAGATACGAGCAGTACTTC.